The next 27 T cell receptor beta chains were all read from a single sample in a study of blood T cell repertoires in COVID-19. The table came from immunoSEQ multiplex PCR; TCRdb's copy has only in-frame clones and leaves some out. The table has 230,000 or so clones, around 87% seen once. Sequenced: peripheral blood. These receptors came from a woman aged 55-69 years with COVID-19, enrolled during active disease.

The CDR3 sequence is CASSSLLTDGPTGELFF. As DNA, the CDR3 is TGTGCCAGCAGCTCCCTCCTGACAGATGGGCCCACCGGGGAGCTGTTTTTT. J is TRBJ2-2 and V is TRBV7-9; D possibly corresponds to TRBD1 (5 bases). This CDR3 comprises 17 residues. Looked up from germline, CDR1 is SEHNR and CDR2 is FQNEAQ (reference sequence). V lost 4 bases and J 4 bases, leaving 19 bases between the germline ends.

The rearrangement links TRBV7-2 to TRBJ1-2, with 8 bases aligning to TRBD1. Unmatched junction bases numbered 14, after V lost 3 bases and J lost 8 bases. This CDR3 has 16 amino acids. The V gene's germline CDR1 is SGHTA and CDR2 FQGNSA. CDR3 amino acids: CASSFGVGQGAVGYTF. The CDR3 DNA follows: TGTGCCAGCAGCTTTGGGGTTGGGCAGGGGGCGGTGGGCTACACCTTC. The full variable domain, rest sourced from reference TRBV7-2 and TRBJ1-2, is GAGVSQSPSNKVTEKGKDVELRCDPISGHTALYWYRQSLGQGLEFLIYFQGNSAPDKSGLPSDRFSAERTGGSVSTLTIQRTQQEDSAVYLCASSFGVGQGAVGYTFGSGTRLTVV.

This clone was recorded only once. The rearrangement joins TRBV5-1 to TRBJ1-1; possibly TRBD1 for D (5 bases). Germline V CDR1 and CDR2: SGHRS, YFSETQ. V dropped 4 bases and J dropped 2 bases, with 12 bases sitting between them. The length of the CDR3 is 14 residues. The CDR3 here is CASSGGVVNTEAFF. The CDR3 coding sequence is TGCGCCAGCAGCGGGGGGGTAGTTAACACTGAAGCTTTCTTT.

The chain recombines TRBV7-2 with TRBJ2-7; D is possibly TRBD2 (6 bases). The CDR3 extends over 13 amino acids. Looked up from germline, CDR1 is SGHTA and CDR2 is FQGNSA. V lost 5 bases and J lost 4, with 12 bases in between. The CDR3 nucleotides are TGTGCCAGCAGCGTAGGTCTAGCGTACGAGCAGTACTTC. Translated: CASSVGLAYEQYF.

This chain joins TRBV6-2 or TRBV6-3 and TRBJ1-5, with 10 positions matching TRBD1. The junction had 6 bases not matched to a gene; V was cut back by 5 bases and J by 2 bases. CDR1 is MNHEY and CDR2 is SVGEGT in the germline V gene. The CDR3 runs to 16 residues. The CDR3 nucleotides read TGTGCCAGCAGTCTGCTTGGGACAGGGGGCAATCAGCCCCAGCATTTT. Amino acid sequence: CASSLLGTGGNQPQHF.

The rearrangement joins TRBV6-2 or TRBV6-3 to TRBJ1-1; TRBD1 aligns across 7 bases. J was trimmed by 7 bases and V by 6 bases; bases with no gene match: 11. The CDR3 is 14 amino acids. The germline CDR1 and CDR2 sequences are MNHEY and SVGEGT. The CDR3 DNA reads TGTGCCAGCAGGCCTGGGCGACAGGGAATTGAAGCTTTCTTT. Protein: CASRPGRQGIEAFF.

The V gene is TRBV15, the J gene TRBJ1-1; TRBD1 aligns across 8 bases. The CDR3 spans 14 residues. Germline V gives CDR1 LNHNV, CDR2 YYDKDF (reference sequence). The V segment lost 3 bases and the J segment 5 bases; nucleotides outside the gene matches: 5. The CDR3 here is CATSREQGGTEAFF. In DNA, the CDR3 is TGTGCCACCAGCAGGGAACAGGGGGGAACTGAAGCTTTCTTT.

This chain links TRBV14 with TRBJ1-2; 9 bases agree with TRBD1. Germline V CDR1 and CDR2: SGHDN, FVKESK. The CDR3 spans 16 residues. V shed 6 bases, J shed 8 bases, and the junction held 16 bases outside the gene matches. In nucleotides, the CDR3 is TGTGCCAGCAGTTACGGGACAGGGCCCACTGGGAGAGGCTACACCTTC. Translating gives CASSYGTGPTGRGYTF.

This clone was picked up one time. The genes are TRBV5-1 and TRBJ2-2, with D perhaps TRBD2 (5 bases). CDR3 length: 15 amino acids. Germline values: CDR1 SGHRS, CDR2 YFSETQ. The V and J ends lost 4 bases and 5 bases respectively, with 15 bases between them. The DNA for the CDR3 is TGCGCCAGCAGCCCGTTGGGTGGAGGAACCGGGGAGCTGTTTTTT. This gives the protein CASSPLGGGTGELFF.

This clone was detected a few times. The chain employs TRBV7-2 and TRBJ2-2, with D perhaps matching TRBD1 (6 bases). With 5 bases removed from V and 3 bases from J, the gap between germline ends came to 13 bases. The germline V gene encodes CDR1 SGHTA and CDR2 FQGNSA. The CDR3 loop spans 15 amino acids. The CDR3 coding sequence is TGTGCCAGCAGCGAAGGGGGTTTTGACACCGGGGAGCTGTTTTTT. Encoded protein: CASSEGGFDTGELFF.

The V call is TRBV18, the J call TRBJ1-2, with 8 bases matching TRBD1. The V segment lost 4 bases and the J segment 2 bases; nucleotides outside the gene matches: 3. CDR3 length: 14 residues. CDR1 is KGHSH and CDR2 is LQKENI in the germline V gene. The CDR3 protein is CASSQRTGNYGYTF. The DNA for the CDR3 is TGTGCCAGCTCACAGAGGACAGGGAACTATGGCTACACCTTC.

The rearrangement joins TRBV4-3 to TRBJ2-4; TRBD2 matches 8 bases. The V segment lost 0 bases and the J segment 6 bases; nucleotides outside the gene matches: 22. The V gene's germline CDR1 is LGHNA and CDR2 YSLEER. CDR3 length: 21 residues. Here the CDR3 DNA reads TGCGCCAGCAGCCAAGATCTCCCCGGGGTCCGCGGGCCGGGGGGGAGAAACATTCAGTACTTC. Its translation: CASSQDLPGVRGPGGRNIQYF.

The gene calls are TRBV18 and TRBJ1-2, with a possible D match to TRBD1 (5 bases). Trimming left V 2 bases short and J 5 bases short, with 15 bases between. Germline CDR1 and CDR2: KGHSH and LQKENI. CDR3 size: 15 residues. The CDR3 spells CASSPSSRVGYGYTF. CDR3 bases: TGTGCCAGCTCACCAAGTTCCAGGGTCGGATATGGCTACACCTTC. The entire variable domain, with the rest obtained from reference TRBV18 and TRBJ1-2, is as follows: NAGVMQNPRHLVRRRGQEARLRCSPMKGHSHVYWYRQLPEEGLKFMVYLQKENIIDESGMPKERFSAEFPKEGPSILRIQQVVRGDSAAYFCASSPSSRVGYGYTFGSGTRLTVV.

The rearrangement uses TRBV19 and TRBJ1-3; D call uncertain. The CDR3 runs to 14 residues. Looked up from germline, CDR1 is LNHDA and CDR2 is SQIVND (reference sequence). With 5 bases removed from V and 5 bases from J, the gap between germline ends came to 13 bases. The CDR3 is CASSGDTGRNTIYF. The CDR3 coding sequence is TGTGCCAGTAGTGGCGATACGGGGAGAAACACCATATATTTT.

The chain carries TRBV11-2 and TRBJ2-1; 12 bases are a match to TRBD2. CDR3 length: 16 residues. CDR1 and CDR2 (germline): SGHAT, FQNNGV. V shed 3 bases, J shed 4 bases, and the junction held 4 bases outside the gene matches. CDR3 nucleotides: TGTGCCAGCAGCTTGACTAGCGGGGGATATTACAATGAGCAGTTCTTC. The encoded protein is CASSLTSGGYYNEQFF.

This clone is a singleton in its sample. The sample holds other DNA sequences that translate to the same CDR3. The chain joins TRBV18 to TRBJ1-2, with D perhaps matching TRBD1 (5 bases). Trimming stripped 3 bases from V and 4 bases from J, with 6 bases between. CDR1 is KGHSH and CDR2 is LQKENI in the germline V gene. The CDR3 length is 12 residues. The CDR3 DNA reads TGTGCCAGCTCACCGGGGGGCTATGGCTACACCTTC. Translated, it gives CASSPGGYGYTF.

This clone occurred once. V and J are TRBV5-4 and TRBJ2-1, with TRBD2 matching over 8 bases. With V trimmed by 2 bases and J by 9 bases, 7 bases remained unmatched. CDR1 is SGHNT, CDR2 YYREEE, per germline (reference sequence). The length of the CDR3 is 14 residues. The CDR3 DNA sequence: TGTGCCAGCAGCTTTCGAGCGGGGGTGGGTGAGCAGTTCTTC. Its translation is CASSFRAGVGEQFF.

The V call is TRBV6-5, the J call TRBJ1-4; 7 nucleotides align to TRBD1. Germline values: CDR1 MNHEY, CDR2 SVGAGI. Trimming took 6 bases from V and 4 from J; bases not matched to a gene: 5. This CDR3 is built from 14 residues. In DNA, the CDR3 is TGTGCCAGCAGGCCGGGACAGAGTAATGAAAAACTGTTTTTT. It is translated as CASRPGQSNEKLFF.

The CDR3 sequence: CASSPYTEAGEKLFF. In nucleotides, the CDR3 is TGTGCCAGCTCACCGTATACCGAAGCGGGTGAAAAACTGTTTTTT. The chain has TRBV18 and TRBJ1-4; D unresolved. V lost 3 bases and J lost 7, with 15 bases in between. Germline V gene lookup returns CDR1 KGHSH and CDR2 LQKENI. The CDR3 is 15 residues long.

This chain links TRBV4-3 with TRBJ1-1; D is ambiguous. Per germline, CDR1 LGHNA and CDR2 YSLEER. This CDR3 has 14 residues. V lost 8 bases, J lost 0 bases, and 13 bases lay in between. Here the CDR3 reads CASAPGRLNTEAFF. DNA for the CDR3: TGCGCCAGCGCCCCGGGGAGGTTGAACACTGAAGCTTTCTTT.

The gene calls are TRBV7-2 and TRBJ2-5, with D perhaps matching TRBD1 (5 bases). V shed 4 bases and J shed 4 bases, with 16 bases lying between them. The CDR3 extends over 15 amino acids. Germline V gene sequence: CDR1 SGHTA, CDR2 FQGNSA. The CDR3, as DNA: TGTGCCAGCAGCTCCCTCCGACAGCTAGGAGAGACCCAGTACTTC. Amino acid sequence: CASSSLRQLGETQYF.

The chain uses TRBV7-2 and TRBJ2-5; D might be TRBD2 (7 bases). V lost 4 bases to trimming and J lost 2 bases, with 14 bases between them. CDR3 size: 15 residues. Germline loops: CDR1 SGHTA, CDR2 FQGNSA. CDR3 nucleotide sequence: TGTGCCAGCAGCTGGGGGGGCGGGAAGCAAGAGACCCAGTACTTC. Translating gives CASSWGGGKQETQYF.

This clone was counted only a few times. This chain uses TRBV3-1 (or the pseudogene TRBV3-2) with TRBJ1-1; unclear D gene. This CDR3 spans 14 amino acids. V lost 1 base to trimming and J lost 1 base, with 7 bases between them. The V gene's germline CDR1 is LGHDT and CDR2 YNNKEL (reference sequence). The chain's CDR3 is CASSQGTGNTEAFF. The CDR3 DNA reads as TGTGCCAGCAGCCAAGGCACCGGGAACACTGAAGCTTTCTTT.

This chain uses TRBV18 with TRBJ2-7; 7 bases line up with TRBD1. CDR1 KGHSH and CDR2 LQKENI come from the germline V gene. The CDR3 contains 15 residues. After removal of 3 bases from V and 3 bases from J, the junction contained 8 bases not matched to a gene. The CDR3 sequence: CASSPLMTGFYEQYF. The CDR3 DNA sequence: TGTGCCAGCTCACCGCTCATGACAGGGTTCTACGAGCAGTACTTC.

This clone has just a few counts. The J gene is TRBJ1-2, the V gene TRBV15, with 9 bases fitting TRBD1. CDR1 and CDR2 (germline): LNHNV, YYDKDF (reference sequence). The CDR3 is made up of 15 amino acids. With V trimmed by 1 base and J by 7 bases, 7 bases remained unmatched. For the CDR3, the DNA is TGTGCCACCAGCAGAGGGGCCGGGACAGGGCTTGGCTACACCTTC. The encoded protein is CATSRGAGTGLGYTF.

This chain uses TRBV2 with TRBJ1-6; possibly TRBD1 for D (6 bases). Deletions cut 11 bases from V and 5 bases from J, with 16 bases between. CDR1 and CDR2 from the germline V gene are SNHLY and FYNNEI. The CDR3 has 14 amino acids. CDR3 bases: TGTGCCCGGAGCCTAGGGGGAGATAATTCACCCCTCCACTTT. Its protein product is CARSLGGDNSPLHF.

The chain links TRBV3-1 (or the pseudogene TRBV3-2) to TRBJ1-2; D is perhaps TRBD1 (5 bases). With 0 bases removed from V and 3 bases from J, the gap between germline ends came to 11 bases. This CDR3 is built from 15 residues. The germline CDR1 and CDR2 sequences are LGHDT and YNNKEL (reference sequence). This CDR3 reads CASSQDNLGDYGYTF. The CDR3 DNA sequence: TGTGCCAGCAGCCAAGATAACCTAGGGGACTATGGCTACACCTTC.